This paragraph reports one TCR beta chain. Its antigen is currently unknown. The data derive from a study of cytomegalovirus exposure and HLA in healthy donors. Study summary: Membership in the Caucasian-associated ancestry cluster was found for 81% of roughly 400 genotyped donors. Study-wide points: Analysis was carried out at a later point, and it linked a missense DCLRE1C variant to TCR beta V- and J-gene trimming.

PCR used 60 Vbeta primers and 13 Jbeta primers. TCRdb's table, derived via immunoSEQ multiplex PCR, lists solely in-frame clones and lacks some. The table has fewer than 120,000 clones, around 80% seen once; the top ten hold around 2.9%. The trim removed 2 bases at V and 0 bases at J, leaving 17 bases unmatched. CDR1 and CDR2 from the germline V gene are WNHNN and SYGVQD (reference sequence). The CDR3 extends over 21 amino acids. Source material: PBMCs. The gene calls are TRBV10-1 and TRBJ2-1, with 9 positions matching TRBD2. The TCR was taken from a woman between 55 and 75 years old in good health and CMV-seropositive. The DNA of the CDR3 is TGCGCCAGCAGTGAGCCCTATTTTGGACTAGCGCCCTATAGCTCCTACAATGAGCAGTTCTTC. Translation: CASSEPYFGLAPYSSYNEQFF.